Included here is one T cell receptor (beta chain) sequence, with context. TCR beta cDNA was made from 450 to 500 ng total RNA with a constant-region primer. Slightly modified ARM-PCR served as the procedure for the TCR beta libraries. These libraries came from three rounds of nested multiplex PCR. Amplification in the first two PCR rounds was performed using TRBV1-TRBV30 forward primers and a C-beta reverse primer for approximately 10 cycles each. TCRdb re-analysed the multiplex PCR reads in MiXCR, keeping a single row per CDR3 protein. Of 24,000 or so distinct CDR3 sequences in the sample, roughly three quarters are singletons; the top ten hold more than 30%. The CDR3 extends over 12 amino acids. Trimming cost V 3 bases and J 6 bases, with 6 bases left between them. These data originate in a study of tumor-infiltrating lymphocytes in primary liver carcinoma. Across the whole study: Patients were men and women aged 30 to 69 years. Yields of productive TCRbeta reads ranged from roughly 3.5 to 7.13 million per sample and were similar across tissue types.

Co-extraction of both nucleic acids (RNA and DNA) used about 19-33 mg of unsorted bulk tissue. The sequence was collected from a woman between 25 and 40 years old with primary liver carcinoma and hepatitis B virus infection. V gene TRBV12-3 or TRBV12-4 combines with J gene TRBJ2-1, with D hard to call. The sample consisted of liver tumor tissue from sampling region 5. Described subset: tumor region T5, tumor centre. CDR3 amino acids: CASSLLGNEQFF. The DNA of the CDR3 is TGTGCCAGCAGTTTGCTGGGCAATGAGCAGTTCTTC.